This T cell receptor beta chain was documented in a study of T cells after yellow fever vaccination. Looking at the study overall: Fractions containing few cells were prepared with SMART-Seq v4 Ultra Low Input. Study observations and caveats: It was a small share of clonotypes that appeared in both CD4 and CD8 compartments. After the booster, approximately 95% of CD4 and more than 85% of CD8 primary-response clones were re-detected. It was a weaker secondary response, yet one that peaked faster, at day 5 versus 15.

TCRdb reprocessed the 5' RACE reads via MiXCR and lists one record per CDR3 protein. Here the sample spans some 600,000 distinct CDR3 sequences, approximately 16% being singletons. Trimming shortened V by 0 bases and J by 6 bases, and 14 bases separated the two germline ends. The CDR3 runs 16 residues. CDR1 is SGHTA and CDR2 is FQGNSA in the germline V gene. Details on this clonotype: What it binds is unknown.

The sample was PBMCs, taken 5 days after the first yellow fever vaccination. The receptor was derived from a man aged 18 to 35 who received the YFV17D yellow fever vaccine. The chain uses TRBV7-2 and TRBJ1-4; D perhaps matches TRBD1 (5 bases). The CDR3 is CASSLAPLGVYEKLFF. The CDR3 nucleotides read TGTGCCAGCAGCTTAGCGCCGCTGGGGGTGTATGAAAAACTGTTTTTT.